This T cell receptor beta chain was profiled in a study of blood T cell repertoires in COVID-19. The germline V gene encodes CDR1 WSHSY and CDR2 SAAADI. The junction had 3 bases not matched to a gene; V was cut back by 6 bases and J by 6 bases. The CDR3 extends over 13 amino acids. Clones were sequenced by immunoSEQ multiplex PCR, and TCRdb holds only the in-frame ones, with some missing. The sample yields some 450,000 clones, approximately 90% seen once. Sequenced input: peripheral blood. The source of this sequence is a woman in her 50s with COVID-19, enrolled during active disease. The rearrangement links TRBV10-2 to TRBJ1-5; 9 bases are a match to TRBD1. In DNA form, the CDR3 reads TGCGCCAGCAGACAGGGGGCCTTTCAGCCCCAGCATTTT. It is translated as CASRQGAFQPQHF.